This is a list of T cell receptor beta chains from one sample in a study of T cell changes during pregnancy in multiple sclerosis. Only in-frame clones appear in the TCRdb table, and some are missing; sequencing was by immunoSEQ multiplex PCR. The sample holds more than 55,000 clones; roughly 92% are singletons and the top ten take 1.5% to 2%. The sequenced sample was peripheral blood, obtained in the first trimester of pregnancy. The receptors derive from a female donor in good health, enrolled as a control in a pregnancy study. Each CDR3 is given with its conserved first and last residue. The D gene is left open where the match is weak.

j_gene: TRBJ2-5
d_gene: -
v_gene: TRBV2
CDR3aa: CASSEILGGETQYF

j_gene: TRBJ1-1
d_gene: -
v_gene: TRBV6-6
CDR3aa: CASSPLGASTEAFF

j_gene: TRBJ1-4
d_gene: -
v_gene: TRBV18
CDR3aa: CASSPNNEKLFF

j_gene: TRBJ2-4
d_gene: TRBD1
v_gene: TRBV2
CDR3aa: CASSPDRAKNIQYF

j_gene: TRBJ2-3
d_gene: TRBD2
v_gene: TRBV14
CDR3aa: CASSQDRMAGEDTDTQYF

j_gene: TRBJ1-3
d_gene: -
v_gene: TRBV28
CDR3aa: CASSAGNTIYF

j_gene: TRBJ1-3
d_gene: -
v_gene: TRBV7-9
CDR3aa: CASSLNTGNGNTIYF

j_gene: TRBJ2-4
d_gene: TRBD1
v_gene: TRBV14
CDR3aa: CASSARTPGQLAKNIQYF

j_gene: TRBJ2-7
d_gene: TRBD2
v_gene: TRBV28
CDR3aa: CASSFYGLTSGGEQYF

j_gene: TRBJ2-7
d_gene: -
v_gene: TRBV5-1
CDR3aa: CASSLIPSSYEQYF

j_gene: TRBJ1-5
d_gene: TRBD1
v_gene: TRBV15
CDR3aa: CATSARQGRRWQPQHF

j_gene: TRBJ1-4
d_gene: TRBD1
v_gene: TRBV5-1
CDR3aa: CASSPGQGREKLFF